The 21 T cell receptor beta chains reported below all come from one sample, sequenced in a study of T cell responses to AZD1222 COVID-19 vaccine. The method was immunoSEQ multiplex PCR; TCRdb's version includes in-frame clones alone and lacks a portion of them. The profile covers some 150,000 clones, with 82% appearing a single time and roughly 4.5% taken by the ten largest. The material sequenced was peripheral blood, taken on day 0 of MenACWY control vaccination. These receptor sequences come from an adult in good health.

This chain uses TRBV5-8 with TRBJ2-3; TRBD2 might be the D (5 bases). Looked up from germline, CDR1 is SGHTS and CDR2 is YDEGEE. This CDR3 region has 15 residues. V was clipped by 0 bases and J by 0 bases, with 8 bases between them. This CDR3 reads CASSLAGLSTDTQYF. In nucleotides, the CDR3 is TGTGCCAGCAGCTTGGCTGGACTGAGCACAGATACGCAGTATTTT.

This clone appeared many times. The chain combines TRBV30 with TRBJ2-1, with D possibly TRBD2 on 6 matching bases. This CDR3 is built from 12 residues. Germline CDR1 reads GTSNPN; CDR2 reads SVGIG (reference sequence). Trimming removed 0 bases at V and 10 bases at J, with 10 bases between. CDR3 bases: TGTGCCTGGAGTGTTGCGGGGAGCGAGCAGTTCTTC. Protein sequence: CAWSVAGSEQFF.

The chain combines TRBV19 with TRBJ1-5, with D perhaps matching TRBD1 (5 bases). From germline, CDR1 is LNHDA and CDR2 SQIVND (reference sequence). This CDR3 region has 12 residues. V was trimmed by 7 bases and J by 9 bases, leaving 13 bases between them. The CDR3 protein is CASNAGPGPQHF. The CDR3 region has the DNA TGTGCCAGTAACGCGGGGCCAGGGCCCCAGCATTTT.

This rearrangement joins TRBV28 to TRBJ1-3; no clear D gene. The V gene lost 7 bases and the J gene lost 0 bases, with 10 bases spanning the gap. CDR3 length: 14 amino acids. Germline lookup yields CDR1 MDHEN and CDR2 SYDVKM. The CDR3 DNA is TGTGCCAGCACCTTACGGAGCTCTGGAAACACCATATATTTT. This sequence encodes CASTLRSSGNTIYF.

V is TRBV6-5 and J is TRBJ1-4; no firm D call. Germline lookup yields CDR1 MNHEY and CDR2 SVGAGI. The germline V and J ends were trimmed by 0 bases and 3 bases, with 8 bases remaining between them. This CDR3 has 15 amino acids. Here the CDR3 DNA reads TGTGCCAGCAGTTACTCGATATGGTCTAATGAAAAACTGTTTTTT. Translating gives CASSYSIWSNEKLFF.

The chain carries TRBV5-1 and TRBJ2-7; no clear D gene. The length of the CDR3 is 12 residues. The germline V gene has CDR1 SGHRS and CDR2 YFSETQ. The V end was cut by 5 bases, the J end by 0 bases, with 6 bases between. The CDR3 reads CASRASSYEQYF. DNA for the CDR3: TGCGCCAGCAGGGCGAGCTCCTACGAGCAGTACTTC.

The count of this clone is one. The rearrangement joins TRBV3-1 (or the pseudogene TRBV3-2) to TRBJ2-1; D uncertain. Germline values: CDR1 LGHDT, CDR2 YNNKEL (reference sequence). The CDR3 is 15 residues long. V was shortened by 0 bases and J by 5 bases, with 11 bases between the two germline ends. CDR3 in amino acids: CASSQDLVPHNEQFF. CDR3 sequence (DNA): TGTGCCAGCAGCCAAGACCTAGTGCCCCACAATGAGCAGTTCTTC.

The rearrangement links TRBV30 to TRBJ2-5; TRBD1 matches 8 bases. V gave up 5 bases and J gave up 0 bases; unmatched junction bases: 5. Germline V lookup: CDR1 GTSNPN, CDR2 SVGIG (reference sequence). The CDR3 is 14 residues long. The CDR3: CAWETGEHQETQYF. CDR3 bases: TGTGCCTGGGAGACAGGGGAACACCAAGAGACCCAGTACTTC.

The gene calls are TRBV19 and TRBJ2-2; a possible D gene is TRBD2 (5 bases). The CDR3 spans 16 residues. The ends were cut back, 6 bases at V and 4 bases at J, with 18 bases in the middle. Germline CDR1 LNHDA, CDR2 SQIVND (reference sequence). The CDR3 here is CASRPRGQVATGELFF. The CDR3 bases are TGTGCCAGTAGGCCCCGCGGGCAGGTAGCCACCGGGGAGCTGTTTTTT.

This rearrangement joins TRBV7-9 to TRBJ2-5, with 8 bases that match TRBD2. This CDR3 is 14 amino acids long. CDR1 is SEHNR, CDR2 FQNEAQ, per germline (reference sequence). The V and J ends lost 5 bases and 5 bases, in that order; junction bases with no gene match: 7. The CDR3 sequence is CASSTRTSLETQYF. CDR3 sequence (DNA): TGTGCCAGCAGCACACGGACTAGCTTGGAGACCCAGTACTTC.

This chain links TRBV3-1 (or the pseudogene TRBV3-2) with TRBJ1-2; the D is unclear. The CDR3 sequence is 12 residues long. The V end was cut by 3 bases, the J end by 5 bases, with 7 bases between. Germline CDR1 reads LGHDT; CDR2 reads YNNKEL (reference sequence). The CDR3 DNA reads TGTGCCAGCAGCCAGAGAAGGTATGGCTACACCTTC. Translated: CASSQRRYGYTF.

CDR3 loop: CASSPPPFSGNTIYF. The CDR3 DNA follows: TGTGCCAGCAGCCCTCCGCCCTTTTCGGGAAACACCATATATTTT. The chain carries TRBV11-2 and TRBJ1-3; D unresolved. Trimming removed 5 bases at V and 4 bases at J, with 15 bases between. CDR1 and CDR2 (germline): SGHAT, FQNNGV. CDR3 length: 15 residues.

The chain joins TRBV18 to TRBJ2-3; D assignment may be TRBD1 or TRBD2 (5 bases each). The V gene's germline CDR1 is KGHSH and CDR2 LQKENI. This CDR3 has 12 amino acids. V lost 6 bases and J 6 bases, leaving 10 bases between the germline ends. CDR3 nucleotide sequence: TGTGCCAGCTCCCTCGGGACCGATACGCAGTATTTT. The encoded protein is CASSLGTDTQYF.

The chain is built from TRBV28 and TRBJ2-5; D is perhaps TRBD2 (5 bases). V lost 5 bases and J 7 bases, leaving 11 bases between the germline ends. Germline V lookup: CDR1 MDHEN, CDR2 SYDVKM. This CDR3 region has 12 residues. The CDR3 protein is CASSRAGGTQYF. CDR3 sequence (DNA): TGTGCCAGCAGTAGGGCGGGTGGGACCCAGTACTTC. Together with reference TRBV28 and TRBJ2-5, the CDR3 gives the full variable domain: DVKVTQSSRYLVKRTGEKVFLECVQDMDHENMFWYRQDPGLGLRLIYFSYDVKMKEKGDIPEGYSVSREKKERFSLILESASTNQTSMYLCASSRAGGTQYFGPGTRLLVL.

This clone was detected only once. This chain connects TRBV4-1 to TRBJ1-5; D remains ambiguous. The CDR3 totals 15 residues. Deletions cut 3 bases from V and 0 bases from J, with 9 bases between. The germline V gene has CDR1 MGHRA and CDR2 YSYEKL. This chain's CDR3 is CASSQREGSNQPQHF. The CDR3 DNA is TGCGCCAGCAGCCAGCGGGAGGGTAGCAATCAGCCCCAGCATTTT.

The chain combines TRBV11-2 with TRBJ2-7; TRBD1 aligns across 9 bases. Trimming at V came to 4 bases and at J to 4 bases, leaving 8 bases not matched to a gene. The CDR3 is 15 amino acids. Germline V gene data show CDR1 as SGHAT and CDR2 as FQNNGV. The CDR3 nucleotides read TGTGCCAGCAGCTCACTCCGGGACAGGGCATACGAGCAGTACGTC. Amino acids: CASSSLRDRAYEQYV.

This chain uses TRBV27 with TRBJ1-4; D uncertain. The CDR3 totals 15 residues. Trimming took 5 bases from V and 0 from J, leaving 10 bases between them. Germline V gene lookup returns CDR1 MNHEY and CDR2 SMNVEV (reference sequence). The CDR3 region is CASSPNFATNEKLFF. The CDR3 DNA sequence: TGTGCCAGCAGTCCGAATTTTGCAACTAATGAAAAACTGTTTTTT.

The J gene is TRBJ2-7, the V gene TRBV7-9; D is ambiguous. The CDR3 contains 14 residues. V was pared by 1 base and J by 0 bases, with 7 bases between. Germline V lookup: CDR1 SEHNR, CDR2 FQNEAQ (reference sequence). The CDR3 nucleotides are TGTGCCAGCAGCTTAGTTCGGAGCTCCTACGAGCAGTACTTC. It encodes CASSLVRSSYEQYF.

This sequence joins TRBV4-2 and TRBJ2-2; D possibly corresponds to TRBD1 (5 bases). Germline-derived CDR1 and CDR2 are LGHNA and YNFKEQ. V was shortened by 0 bases and J by 6 bases, with 14 bases between the two germline ends. The length of the CDR3 is 16 residues. The CDR3 sequence is CASSQDGAGEAGELFF. CDR3 in DNA: TGTGCCAGCAGCCAAGATGGGGCAGGAGAGGCCGGGGAGCTGTTTTTT.

V is TRBV19 and J is TRBJ1-1; 7 bases align to TRBD1. Germline V lookup: CDR1 LNHDA, CDR2 SQIVND (reference sequence). This CDR3 contains 14 residues. V was clipped by 3 bases and J by 5 bases; unmatched bases: 6. In DNA, the CDR3 is TGTGCCAGTAGTATTATGAGGGGGCATACTGAAGCTTTCTTT. Translating gives CASSIMRGHTEAFF.

The chain couples TRBV3-1 (or the pseudogene TRBV3-2) to TRBJ2-3; possibly TRBD2 for D (6 bases). This CDR3 comprises 14 residues. Germline assignment: CDR1 LGHDT and CDR2 YNNKEL (reference sequence). Trimming pared 4 bases from V and 2 bases from J, leaving 10 bases between. The CDR3 loop reads CASSRGTHTDTQYF. The CDR3 DNA reads TGTGCCAGCAGCCGCGGGACTCACACAGATACGCAGTATTTT.